These 13 T cell receptor beta chains came from one sample sequenced in a study of vaccination and CD4 T cells after COVID-19. Documented treatment: roughly 11-day PBMC culture with coronavirus spike peptide pools or control peptides (ViraFEST assay). Researchers used the Oncomine TCR Beta short-read assay to sequence DNA from cultured CD4+ T cells. TCRdb called the PCR reads again in MiXCR, with one record for every CDR3 protein. The data hold about 15,000 distinct CDR3 sequences, with about 53% observed a single time. Antigens for these TCRs are unknown. The sequences come from CD4+ T cells from blood, cultured in vitro, collected before SARS-CoV-2 vaccination. These receptors were obtained from a human donor who had recovered from COVID-19.

The chain combines TRBV29-1 with TRBJ2-5; 7 nucleotides align to TRBD1. From germline, CDR1 is SQVTM and CDR2 ANQGSEA. Unmatched junction bases numbered 7, after V lost 7 bases and J lost 5 bases. This CDR3 has 12 amino acids. The CDR3 DNA sequence: TGCAGCGGTGGGGGACAGAGGGAGACCCAGTACTTC. It encodes CSGGGQRETQYF. The full variable domain, rest sourced from reference TRBV29-1 and TRBJ2-5, is SAVISQKPSRDICQRGTSLTIQCQVDSQVTMMFWYRQQPGQSLTLIATANQGSEATYESGFVIDKFPISRPNLTFSTLTVSNMSPEDSSIYLCSGGGQRETQYFGPGTRLLVL.

V gene TRBV20-1 combines with J gene TRBJ2-7, with TRBD1 identical over 11 bases. The germline V gene encodes CDR1 DFQATT and CDR2 SNEGSKA (reference sequence). The CDR3 is made up of 15 amino acids. Trimming removed 4 bases from V and 3 bases from J; junction bases left unmatched: 8. The CDR3 here is CSAMGQGVPFYEQYF. CDR3 in DNA: TGCAGTGCTATGGGACAGGGGGTTCCTTTCTACGAGCAGTACTTC.

The chain is built from TRBV27 and TRBJ1-2; weak D call: TRBD1 (6 bases). CDR3 size: 14 residues. V was pared by 5 bases and J by 0 bases, with 10 bases between. Germline V gives CDR1 MNHEY, CDR2 SMNVEV (reference sequence). The DNA for the CDR3 is TGTGCCAGCAGTGACTGGGGGCCTAACTATGGCTACACCTTC. Protein: CASSDWGPNYGYTF.

This clonotype was recorded a few times. The chain recombines TRBV7-9 with TRBJ1-2; TRBD1 is a possible D gene (6 bases). This CDR3 is built from 18 residues. V was clipped by 6 bases and J by 1 base, with 24 bases between them. Germline CDR1 is SEHNR and CDR2 is FQNEAQ (reference sequence). The CDR3 region is CASSHSADRRSFNYGYTF. The CDR3 DNA reads TGTGCCAGCAGTCATAGTGCAGACAGGCGTTCCTTTAACTATGGCTACACCTTC.

This clonotype was found a few times. The chain links TRBV7-2 to TRBJ2-1, with 10 nucleotides matching TRBD1. There are 15 residues in the CDR3. With 4 bases clipped from V and 3 bases from J, the junction kept 3 bases outside the gene matches. The V gene's germline CDR1 is SGHTA and CDR2 FQGNSA. The CDR3 reads CASSSDRGYYNEQFF. CDR3 DNA sequence: TGTGCCAGCAGCTCGGACAGGGGGTACTACAATGAGCAGTTCTTC.

The rearrangement joins TRBV7-6 to TRBJ1-1; 10 nucleotides match TRBD1. The CDR3 spans 14 residues. V was pared by 6 bases and J by 6 bases, with 7 bases of the junction left unmatched. Per the germline V gene, CDR1 is SGHVS and CDR2 is FNYEAQ. The DNA for the CDR3 is TGTGCCAGCAGACCCCGGGACAGGGGCGCTGAAGCTTTCTTT. This sequence encodes CASRPRDRGAEAFF.

The rearrangement uses TRBV11-3 and TRBJ2-7; D is unclear. The CDR3 is 14 residues long. Germline-derived CDR1 and CDR2 are SGHNT and YENEEA. Trimming left V 5 bases short and J 0 bases short, with 11 bases between. This CDR3 reads CASSVLRSSYEQYF. The CDR3 DNA reads as TGTGCCAGCAGCGTTCTACGGAGCTCCTACGAGCAGTACTTC.

Worth noting for this clonotype: Germline and junction disagree at one end, which may indicate a read error. The chain uses TRBV6-1 and TRBJ1-5; D ambiguous. CDR1 is MNHNS, CDR2 SASEGT, per germline. This CDR3 comprises 15 residues. CDR3 sequence: CATVGLRNSSQPQHF. The CDR3 nucleotides are TGTGCCACTGTCGGGCTGAGGAATAGCAGTCAGCCCCAGCATTTT.

Only a few counts were recorded for this clonotype. J is TRBJ2-7 and V is TRBV24-1; possibly TRBD2 for D (7 bases). The V end was cut by 10 bases, the J end by 2 bases, with 23 bases between. In germline, CDR1 is KGHDR, CDR2 SFDVKD. The CDR3 has 16 residues. CDR3 coding DNA: TGTGCCACAGATAACGGAAACCGGGGGGCGACCTACGAGCAGTACTTC. As protein: CATDNGNRGATYEQYF.

This chain connects TRBV6-5 to TRBJ1-2; D unresolved. The V gene lost 4 bases and the J gene lost 8 bases, with 26 bases spanning the gap. Germline lookup yields CDR1 MNHEY and CDR2 SVGAGI. This CDR3 has 17 amino acids. This CDR3 is CASSSWDPARQKDGYTF. The CDR3 DNA is TGTGCCAGCAGTTCGTGGGATCCGGCCCGACAAAAGGACGGCTACACCTTC.

V gene TRBV20-1 combines with J gene TRBJ1-2; weak D call: TRBD1 (5 bases). Deletions cut 4 bases from V and 6 bases from J, with 12 bases between. The CDR3 is 12 amino acids. Germline CDR1 reads DFQATT; CDR2 reads SNEGSKA (reference sequence). The chain's CDR3 is CSATGDADGYTF. As DNA, the CDR3 is TGCAGTGCTACGGGGGATGCGGATGGCTACACCTTC.

This clonotype turned up a few times. V gene TRBV21-1 combines with J gene TRBJ1-6; the tabulated D call, TRBD1, remains unverified against the DNA. TRBV21-1 is designated a pseudogene. The CDR3 is 15 amino acids. The CDR3 DNA reads as TGTGCCAGCAGCATCTCCGGGACACCGAATTCACCCCTCCACTTT. The encoded protein is CASSISGTPNSPLHF.

V and J are TRBV20-1 and TRBJ1-1, with D perhaps matching TRBD1 (5 bases). The V and J ends lost 1 base and 4 bases respectively, with 19 bases between them. Germline CDR1 is DFQATT and CDR2 is SNEGSKA (reference sequence). The CDR3 consists of 16 residues. CDR3 amino acids: CSARGLAGRWGTEAFF. CDR3 DNA: TGCAGTGCTAGAGGGTTGGCAGGGAGATGGGGCACTGAAGCTTTCTTT.